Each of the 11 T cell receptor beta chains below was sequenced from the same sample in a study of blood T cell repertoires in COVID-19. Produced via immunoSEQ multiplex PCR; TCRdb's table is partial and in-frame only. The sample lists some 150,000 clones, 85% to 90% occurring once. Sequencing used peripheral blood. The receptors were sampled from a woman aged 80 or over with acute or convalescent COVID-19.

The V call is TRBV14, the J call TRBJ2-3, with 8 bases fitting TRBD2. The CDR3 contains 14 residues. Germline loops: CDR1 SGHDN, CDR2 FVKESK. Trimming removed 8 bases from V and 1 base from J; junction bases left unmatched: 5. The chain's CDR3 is CASAAGGGTDTQYF. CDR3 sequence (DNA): TGTGCCAGCGCTGCCGGGGGGGGCACAGATACGCAGTATTTT. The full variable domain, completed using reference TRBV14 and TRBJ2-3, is EAGVTQFPSHSVIEKGQTVTLRCDPISGHDNLYWYRRVMGKEIKFLLHFVKESKQDESGMPNNRFLAERTGGTYSTLKVQPAELEDSGVYFCASAAGGGTDTQYFGPGTRLTVL.

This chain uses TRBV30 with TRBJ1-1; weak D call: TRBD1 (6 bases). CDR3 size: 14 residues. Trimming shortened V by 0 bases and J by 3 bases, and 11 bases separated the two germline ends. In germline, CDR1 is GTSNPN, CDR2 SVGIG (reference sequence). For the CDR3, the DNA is TGTGCCTGGAGTGTACAGGGAGGGGACACTGAAGCTTTCTTT. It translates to CAWSVQGGDTEAFF.

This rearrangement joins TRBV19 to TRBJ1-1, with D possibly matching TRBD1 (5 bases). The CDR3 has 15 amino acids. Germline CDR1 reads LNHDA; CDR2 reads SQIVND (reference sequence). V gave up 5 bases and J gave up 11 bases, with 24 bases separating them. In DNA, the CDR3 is TGTGCCAGTAGTGTTCTTAGGGACTACACGGTCTCCGCTTTCTTT. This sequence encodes CASSVLRDYTVSAFF.

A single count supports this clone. The CDR3 spells CASSYSSGTTIEAFF. The CDR3 nucleotides read TGTGCCAGCAGTTACTCATCCGGGACAACTATTGAAGCTTTCTTT. V is TRBV6-6 and J is TRBJ1-1, with D possibly being TRBD1 (6 bases). Germline V CDR1 and CDR2: MNHNY, SVGAGI (reference sequence). V gave up 0 bases and J gave up 7 bases, with 15 bases separating them. This CDR3 is built from 15 residues.

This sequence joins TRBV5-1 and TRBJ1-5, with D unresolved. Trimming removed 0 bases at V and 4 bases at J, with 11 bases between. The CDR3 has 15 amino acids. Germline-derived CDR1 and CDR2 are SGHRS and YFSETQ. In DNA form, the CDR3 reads TGCGCCAGCAGCTTGGAGAGGGTGTGGAATCAGCCCCAGCATTTT. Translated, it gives CASSLERVWNQPQHF.

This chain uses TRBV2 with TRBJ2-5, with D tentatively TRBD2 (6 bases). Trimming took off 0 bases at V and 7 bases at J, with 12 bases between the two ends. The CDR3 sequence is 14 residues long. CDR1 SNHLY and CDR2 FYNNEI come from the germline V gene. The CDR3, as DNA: TGTGCCAGCAGTGAAGCGGGGGGTGCAGGGACCCAGTACTTC. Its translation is CASSEAGGAGTQYF.

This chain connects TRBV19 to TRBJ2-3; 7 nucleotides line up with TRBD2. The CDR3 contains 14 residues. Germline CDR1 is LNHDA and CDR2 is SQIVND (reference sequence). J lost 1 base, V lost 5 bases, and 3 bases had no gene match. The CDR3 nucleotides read TGTGCCAGTAGTGGCACTAGCGGCACAGATACGCAGTATTTT. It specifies CASSGTSGTDTQYF. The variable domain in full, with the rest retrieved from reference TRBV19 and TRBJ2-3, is DGGITQSPKYLFRKEGQNVTLSCEQNLNHDAMYWYRQDPGQGLRLIYYSQIVNDFQKGDIAEGYSVSREKKESFPLTVTSAQKNPTAFYLCASSGTSGTDTQYFGPGTRLTVL.

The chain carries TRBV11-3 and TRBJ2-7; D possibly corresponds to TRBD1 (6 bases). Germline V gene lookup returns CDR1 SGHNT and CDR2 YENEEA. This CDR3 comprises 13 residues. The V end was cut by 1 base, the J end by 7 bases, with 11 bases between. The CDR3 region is CASSLGGLGEQYF. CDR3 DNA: TGTGCCAGCAGCTTAGGGGGGCTGGGGGAGCAGTACTTC.

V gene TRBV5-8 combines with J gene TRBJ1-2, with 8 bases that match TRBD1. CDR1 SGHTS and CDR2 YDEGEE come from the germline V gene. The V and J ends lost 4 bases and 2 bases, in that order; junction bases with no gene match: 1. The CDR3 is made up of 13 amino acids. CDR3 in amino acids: CASSRTGNYGYTF. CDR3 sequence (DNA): TGTGCCAGCAGCCGGACAGGGAACTATGGCTACACCTTC.

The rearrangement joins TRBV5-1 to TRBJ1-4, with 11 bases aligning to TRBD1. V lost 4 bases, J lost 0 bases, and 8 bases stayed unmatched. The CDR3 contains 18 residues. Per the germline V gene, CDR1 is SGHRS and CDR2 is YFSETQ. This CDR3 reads CASSRTGGMDATNEKLFF. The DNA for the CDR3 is TGCGCCAGCAGCCGGACAGGGGGCATGGATGCAACTAATGAAAAACTGTTTTTT.

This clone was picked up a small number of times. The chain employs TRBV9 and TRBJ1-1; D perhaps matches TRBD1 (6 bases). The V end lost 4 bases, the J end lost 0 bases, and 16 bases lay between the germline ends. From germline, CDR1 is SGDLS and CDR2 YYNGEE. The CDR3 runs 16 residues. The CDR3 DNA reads TGTGCCAGCAGCCGCGGGGGGGCGCAAATGAACACTGAAGCTTTCTTT. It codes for CASSRGGAQMNTEAFF. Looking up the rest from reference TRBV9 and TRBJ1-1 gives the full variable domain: DSGVTQTPKHLITATGQRVTLRCSPRSGDLSVYWYQQSLDQGLQFLIQYYNGEERAKGNILERFSAQQFPDLHSELNLSSLELGDSALYFCASSRGGAQMNTEAFFGQGTRLTVV.